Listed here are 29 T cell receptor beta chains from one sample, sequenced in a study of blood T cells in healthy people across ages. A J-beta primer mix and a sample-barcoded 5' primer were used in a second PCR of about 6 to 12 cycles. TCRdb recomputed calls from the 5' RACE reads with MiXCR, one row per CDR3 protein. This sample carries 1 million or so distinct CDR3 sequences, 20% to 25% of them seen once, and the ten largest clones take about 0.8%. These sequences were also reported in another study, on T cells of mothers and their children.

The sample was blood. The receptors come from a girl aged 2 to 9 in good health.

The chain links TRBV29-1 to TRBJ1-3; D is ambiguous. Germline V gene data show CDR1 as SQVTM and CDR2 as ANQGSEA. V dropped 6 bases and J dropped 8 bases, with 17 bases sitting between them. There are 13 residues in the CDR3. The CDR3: CSVSDTHRHTIYF. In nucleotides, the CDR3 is TGCAGCGTGTCTGACACTCATAGGCACACCATATATTTT.

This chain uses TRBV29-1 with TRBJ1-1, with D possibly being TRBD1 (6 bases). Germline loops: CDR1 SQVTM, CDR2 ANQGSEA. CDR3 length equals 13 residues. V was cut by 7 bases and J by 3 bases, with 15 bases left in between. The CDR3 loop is CSAHLWTDTEAFF. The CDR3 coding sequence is TGCAGCGCCCACCTTTGGACAGACACTGAAGCTTTCTTT.

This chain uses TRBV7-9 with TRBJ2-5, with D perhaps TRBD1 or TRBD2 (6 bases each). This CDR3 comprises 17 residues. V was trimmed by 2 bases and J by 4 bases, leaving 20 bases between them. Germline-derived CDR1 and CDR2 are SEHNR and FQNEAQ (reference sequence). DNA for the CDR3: TGTGCCAGCAGCTTACTTGGGGGGCCGGTGTTGTTAGAGACCCAGTACTTC. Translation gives CASSLLGGPVLLETQYF.

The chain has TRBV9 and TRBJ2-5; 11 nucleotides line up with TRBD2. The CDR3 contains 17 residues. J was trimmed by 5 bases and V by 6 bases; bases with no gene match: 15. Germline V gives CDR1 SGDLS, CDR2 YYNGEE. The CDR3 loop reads CASNTPVAGGPGETQYF. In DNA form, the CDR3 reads TGTGCCAGCAACACTCCTGTAGCGGGAGGGCCCGGTGAGACCCAGTACTTC.

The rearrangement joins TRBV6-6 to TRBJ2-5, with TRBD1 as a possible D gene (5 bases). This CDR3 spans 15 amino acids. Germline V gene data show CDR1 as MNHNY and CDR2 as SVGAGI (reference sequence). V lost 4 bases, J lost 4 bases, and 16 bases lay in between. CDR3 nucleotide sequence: TGTGCCAGCAGTTCAGGGCCGAATAGCATAGAGACCCAGTACTTC. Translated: CASSSGPNSIETQYF.

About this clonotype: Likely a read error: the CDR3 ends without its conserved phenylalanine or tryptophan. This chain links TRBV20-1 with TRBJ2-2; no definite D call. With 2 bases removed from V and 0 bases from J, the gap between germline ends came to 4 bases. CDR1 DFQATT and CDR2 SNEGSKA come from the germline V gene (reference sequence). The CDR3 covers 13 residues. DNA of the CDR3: TGCAGTGCTAGACAACCGAACACCGGGGAGCTGTTTATT. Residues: CSARQPNTGELFI.

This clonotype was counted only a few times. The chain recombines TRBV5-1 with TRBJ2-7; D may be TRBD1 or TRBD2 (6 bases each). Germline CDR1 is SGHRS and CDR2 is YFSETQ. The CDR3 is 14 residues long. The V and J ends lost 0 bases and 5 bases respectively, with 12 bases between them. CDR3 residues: CASSLEQGGDEQYF. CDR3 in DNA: TGCGCCAGCAGCTTGGAACAGGGAGGAGACGAGCAGTACTTC.

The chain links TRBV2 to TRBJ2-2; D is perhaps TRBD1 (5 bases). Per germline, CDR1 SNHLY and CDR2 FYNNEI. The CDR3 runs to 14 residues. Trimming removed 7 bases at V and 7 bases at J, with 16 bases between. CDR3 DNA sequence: TGTGCCAGCACGTCAATACAGGAACACGGGGAGCTGTTTTTT. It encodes CASTSIQEHGELFF.

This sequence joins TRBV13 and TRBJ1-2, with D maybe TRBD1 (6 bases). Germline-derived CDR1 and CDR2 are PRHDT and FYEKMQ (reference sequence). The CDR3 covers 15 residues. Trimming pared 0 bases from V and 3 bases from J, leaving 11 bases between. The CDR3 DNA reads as TGTGCCAGCAGCTTAGGCCTGCGGACAGACTATGGCTACACCTTC. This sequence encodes CASSLGLRTDYGYTF.

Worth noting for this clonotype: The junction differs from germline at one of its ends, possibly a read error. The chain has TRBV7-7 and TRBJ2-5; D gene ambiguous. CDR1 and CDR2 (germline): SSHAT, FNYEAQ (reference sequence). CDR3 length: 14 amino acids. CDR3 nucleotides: TGTGCTAGCAGCTTGTTGTTGGAACCAGAGACCCAGTACTTC. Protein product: CASSLLLEPETQYF.

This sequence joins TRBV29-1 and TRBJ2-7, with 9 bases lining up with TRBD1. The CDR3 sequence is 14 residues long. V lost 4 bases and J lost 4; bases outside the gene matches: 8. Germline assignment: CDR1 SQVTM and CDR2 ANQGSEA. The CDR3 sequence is CSVGVGGQGYEQYF. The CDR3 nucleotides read TGCAGCGTTGGGGTGGGGGGACAGGGATACGAGCAGTACTTC.

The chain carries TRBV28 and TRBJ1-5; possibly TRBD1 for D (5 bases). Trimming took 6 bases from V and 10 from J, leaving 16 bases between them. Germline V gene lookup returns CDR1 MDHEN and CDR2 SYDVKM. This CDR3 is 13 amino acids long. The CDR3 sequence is CASSPSLGPPQHF. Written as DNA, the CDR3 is TGTGCCAGCAGCCCATCCCTGGGGCCCCCCCAGCATTTT.

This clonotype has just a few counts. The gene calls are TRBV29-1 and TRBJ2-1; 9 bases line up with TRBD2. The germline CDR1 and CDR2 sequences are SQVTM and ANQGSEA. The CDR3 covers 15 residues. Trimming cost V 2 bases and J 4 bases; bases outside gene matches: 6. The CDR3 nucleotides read TGCAGCGTTGAAAGGGGGCTAGCGGGATACAATGAGCAGTTCTTC. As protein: CSVERGLAGYNEQFF.

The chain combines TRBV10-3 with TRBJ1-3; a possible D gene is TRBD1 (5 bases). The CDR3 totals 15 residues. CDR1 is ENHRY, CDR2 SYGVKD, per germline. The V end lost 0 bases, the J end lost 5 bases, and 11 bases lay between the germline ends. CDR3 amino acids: CAISESPGYRNTIYF. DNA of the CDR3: TGTGCCATCAGTGAGTCGCCAGGGTACAGAAACACCATATATTTT.

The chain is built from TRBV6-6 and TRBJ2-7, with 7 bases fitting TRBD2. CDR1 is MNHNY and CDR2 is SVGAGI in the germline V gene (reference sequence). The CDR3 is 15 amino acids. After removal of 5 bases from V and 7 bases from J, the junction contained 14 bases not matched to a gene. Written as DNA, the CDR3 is TGTGCCAGCAGTCATCCCCGGACTAGGCGCAGGGAGCAGTACTTC. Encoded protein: CASSHPRTRRREQYF.

CDR3 amino acids: CASSQAPTSGYKQFF. Written as DNA, the CDR3 is TGCGCCAGCAGCCAAGCTCCCACTAGCGGCTATAAGCAGTTCTTC. The chain uses TRBV4-1 and TRBJ2-1; 8 bases fit TRBD2. The CDR3 extends over 15 amino acids. V lost 1 base and J lost 11; bases outside the gene matches: 10. The germline gives CDR1 MGHRA, CDR2 YSYEKL.

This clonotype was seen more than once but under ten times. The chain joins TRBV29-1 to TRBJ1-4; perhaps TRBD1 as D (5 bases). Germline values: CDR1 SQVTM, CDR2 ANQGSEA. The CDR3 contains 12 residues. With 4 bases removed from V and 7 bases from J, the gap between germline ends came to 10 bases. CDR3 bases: TGCAGCGTTGGGGGGTTTCTTGAAAAACTGTTTTTT. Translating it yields CSVGGFLEKLFF.

CDR3 loop: CASSLGIRSDTQYF. The CDR3, as DNA: TGTGCCAGCAGCTTAGGCATCCGGTCAGATACGCAGTATTTT. The chain is built from TRBV13 and TRBJ2-3; D uncertain. The CDR3 length is 14 residues. Per the germline V gene, CDR1 is PRHDT and CDR2 is FYEKMQ (reference sequence). V gave up 0 bases and J gave up 4 bases, with 8 bases separating them. The full variable domain, rest sourced from reference TRBV13 and TRBJ2-3, is AAGVIQSPRHLIKEKRETATLKCYPIPRHDTVYWYQQGPGQDPQFLISFYEKMQSDKGSIPDRFSAQQFSDYHSELNMSSLELGDSALYFCASSLGIRSDTQYFGPGTRLTVL.

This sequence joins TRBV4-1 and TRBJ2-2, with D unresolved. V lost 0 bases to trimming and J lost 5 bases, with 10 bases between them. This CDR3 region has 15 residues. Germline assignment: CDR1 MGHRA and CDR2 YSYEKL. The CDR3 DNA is TGCGCCAGCAGCCAAGAAACGTTCGGGACCGGGGAGCTGTTTTTT. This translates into CASSQETFGTGELFF.

The CDR3 loop is CASSVHSETEAFF. DNA of the CDR3: TGTGCCAGCAGTGTGCACAGCGAGACTGAAGCTTTCTTT. The chain joins TRBV2 to TRBJ1-1; unclear D gene. CDR1 SNHLY and CDR2 FYNNEI come from the germline V gene. The CDR3 totals 13 residues. V lost 4 bases, J lost 5 bases, and 11 bases lay in between.

CDR3: CASSFGQTDSYEQYF. The CDR3 region has the DNA TGTGCCAGCAGCTTCGGACAGACCGACTCCTACGAGCAGTACTTC. The V and J genes are TRBV5-6 and TRBJ2-7; D is perhaps TRBD1 (6 bases). The CDR3 has 15 residues. Germline V gives CDR1 SGHDT, CDR2 YYEEEE. V was trimmed by 2 bases and J by 0 bases, leaving 12 bases between them.

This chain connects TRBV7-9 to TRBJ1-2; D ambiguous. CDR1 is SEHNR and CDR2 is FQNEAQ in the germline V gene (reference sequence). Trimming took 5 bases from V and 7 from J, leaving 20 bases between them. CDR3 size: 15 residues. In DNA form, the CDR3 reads TGTGCCAGCAGCATATGGACGGTCGATGATGGTGGCTACACCTTC. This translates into CASSIWTVDDGGYTF.

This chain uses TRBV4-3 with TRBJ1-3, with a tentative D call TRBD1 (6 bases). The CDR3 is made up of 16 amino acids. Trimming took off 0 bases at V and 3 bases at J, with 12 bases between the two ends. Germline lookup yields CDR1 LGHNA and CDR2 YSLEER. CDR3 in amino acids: CASSQEGGLDGNTIYF. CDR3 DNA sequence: TGCGCCAGCAGCCAAGAAGGGGGGCTAGATGGAAACACCATATATTTT.

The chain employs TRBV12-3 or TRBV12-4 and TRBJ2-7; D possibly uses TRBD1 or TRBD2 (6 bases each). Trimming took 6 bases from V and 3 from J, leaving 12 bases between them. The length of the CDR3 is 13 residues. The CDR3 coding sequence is TGTGCCAGCAGGCGGGACACGAACTACGAGCAGTACTTC. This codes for CASRRDTNYEQYF.

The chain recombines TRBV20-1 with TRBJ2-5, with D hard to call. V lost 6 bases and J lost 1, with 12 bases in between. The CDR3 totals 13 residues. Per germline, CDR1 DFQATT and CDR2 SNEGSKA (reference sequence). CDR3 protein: CSALFNLQETQYF. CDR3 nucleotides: TGCAGTGCGCTATTCAACCTCCAAGAGACCCAGTACTTC.

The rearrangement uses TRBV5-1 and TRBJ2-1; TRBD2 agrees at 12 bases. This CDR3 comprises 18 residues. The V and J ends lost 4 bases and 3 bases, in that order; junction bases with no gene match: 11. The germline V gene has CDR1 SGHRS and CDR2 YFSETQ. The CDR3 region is CASSPTTTSGRLYNEQFF. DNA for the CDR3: TGCGCCAGCAGCCCGACGACTACTAGCGGGAGGCTCTACAATGAGCAGTTCTTC.

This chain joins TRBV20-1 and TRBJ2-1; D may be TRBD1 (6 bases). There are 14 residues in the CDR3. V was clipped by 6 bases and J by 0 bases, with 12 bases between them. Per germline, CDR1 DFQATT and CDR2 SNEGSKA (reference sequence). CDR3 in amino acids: CSAWTASSYNEQFF. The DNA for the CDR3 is TGCAGTGCCTGGACAGCGAGCTCCTACAATGAGCAGTTCTTC.

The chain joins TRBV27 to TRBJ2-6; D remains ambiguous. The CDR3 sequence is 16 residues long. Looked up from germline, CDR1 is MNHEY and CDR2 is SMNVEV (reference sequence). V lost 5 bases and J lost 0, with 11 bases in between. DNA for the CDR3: TGTGCCAGCAGTCCACGGACGGTCTCTGGGGCCAACGTCCTGACTTTC. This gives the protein CASSPRTVSGANVLTF.

CDR3 DNA sequence: TGTGCCAGCAGTTTAAATTACGGAGACCTCAGTCAGCCCCAGCATTTT. This gives the protein CASSLNYGDLSQPQHF. The chain recombines TRBV12-3 or TRBV12-4 with TRBJ1-5, with D unresolved. The CDR3 spans 16 residues. Trimming shortened V by 2 bases and J by 6 bases, and 17 bases separated the two germline ends.